The subject of this entry is one T cell receptor (beta chain). Its antigen is still unknown. PCR amplification relied on 60 Vbeta primers (plus 13 Jbeta primers). Measured with immunoSEQ multiplex PCR; TCRdb has only the in-frame clones, and not every one. Of under 200,000 clones listed, almost 80% are singletons. Germline V gene lookup returns CDR1 SSHAT and CDR2 FNYEAQ (reference sequence). V was pared by 4 bases and J by 3 bases, with 8 bases between. This CDR3 is 13 amino acids long. These data belong to a study of cytomegalovirus exposure and HLA in healthy donors. Study overall: Genetic ancestry analysis placed about 80% of the 398 donors that were genotyped in the Caucasian-associated cluster. Findings and caveats of the study: Indistinguishable V segments, including TRBV6-2 and TRBV6-3, were excluded. The records held CMV serostatus as the only immune exposure information.

Sequencing was done on a sample of PBMCs. This receptor was identified in a woman aged 45-65 years in good health and CMV-seronegative. The chain has TRBV7-7 and TRBJ2-3; D remains ambiguous. CDR3 DNA sequence: TGTGCCAGCAGCTCCGTAGAGACAGATACGCAGTATTTT. It encodes CASSSVETDTQYF.